The rows below give T cell receptor beta chains drawn from one sample of a study of cytomegalovirus exposure and HLA in healthy donors. The repertoire was sequenced with immunoSEQ multiplex PCR; TCRdb's copy has only in-frame clones and lacks some. This sample carries about 150,000 clones, over 55% of them seen once, and the ten largest clones take approximately 2%. The sequencing input was PBMCs. All receptors derive from a man in his forties or fifties in good health and CMV-seronegative. The CDR3 runs from the conserved cysteine through the conserved F or W. D genes are given only for firm matches. Size is stated for part of the rows, as once, few or many counts, or as a class when the clone is expanded.

CDR3: CASRRDLAGVQETQYF; DNA: TGTGCCAGCAGAAGGGACCTAGCGGGGGTCCAAGAGACCCAGTACTTC; J: TRBJ2-5; V: TRBV5-4; size: -; D: TRBD2
CDR3: CSVVGAHYGYTF; DNA: TGCAGCGTTGTTGGGGCTCACTATGGCTACACCTTC; J: TRBJ1-2; V: TRBV29-1; size: -; D: -
CDR3: CASSGQGVGETQYF; DNA: TGCGCCAGTTCGGGACAGGGGGTAGGAGAGACCCAGTACTTC; J: TRBJ2-5; V: TRBV5-1; size: -; D: TRBD1
CDR3: CASSIGRTSGNTIYF; DNA: TGTGCCAGTAGTATAGGTAGGACATCCGGAAACACCATATATTTT; J: TRBJ1-3; V: TRBV19; size: -; D: -
CDR3: CASSQVLLAGGPYEQYF; DNA: TGCGCCAGCAGCCAAGTTCTTCTAGCGGGAGGACCCTACGAGCAGTACTTC; J: TRBJ2-7; V: TRBV4-3; size: -; D: TRBD2
CDR3: CASSLDHRGDLYF; DNA: TGTGCCAGCAGCTTAGACCACAGGGGAGACCTCTACTTC; J: TRBJ2-4; V: TRBV7-8; size: -; D: TRBD1
CDR3: CASSGRGRPKETQYF; DNA: TGTGCCAGCAGCGGACGGGGTCGCCCTAAAGAGACCCAGTACTTC; J: TRBJ2-5; V: TRBV6-5; size: once; D: -
CDR3: CASSLAEVSTGELFF; DNA: TGCGCCAGCAGCTTGGCCGAAGTGAGCACCGGGGAGCTGTTTTTT; J: TRBJ2-2; V: TRBV5-1; size: -; D: -
CDR3: CASSLTGGAGANVLTF; DNA: TGTGCCAGCAGCTTAACGGGAGGTGCTGGGGCCAACGTCCTGACTTTC; J: TRBJ2-6; V: TRBV7-2; size: many; D: TRBD2
CDR3: CASSLGQSNTGELFF; DNA: TGTGCCAGCAGCTTAGGACAGTCCAACACCGGGGAGCTGTTTTTT; J: TRBJ2-2; V: TRBV7-6; size: -; D: -
CDR3: CAWSLGAGGRETQYF; DNA: TGTGCCTGGAGCCTCGGAGCAGGGGGCCGGGAGACCCAGTACTTC; J: TRBJ2-5; V: TRBV30; size: few; D: TRBD1
CDR3: CASHEEGWGQPQNF; DNA: TGTGCCAGCCATGAGGAGGGGTGGGGTCAGCCCCAGAATTTT; J: TRBJ1-5; V: TRBV2; size: -; D: -
CDR3: CAISDRDSGNTIYF; DNA: TGTGCCATCAGTGACAGGGACTCTGGAAACACCATATATTTT; J: TRBJ1-3; V: TRBV10-3; size: few; D: -
CDR3: CASSLDPTGAREQYF; DNA: TGTGCCAGCAGCTTAGACCCGACAGGCGCCAGGGAGCAGTACTTC; J: TRBJ2-7; V: TRBV11-2; size: -; D: -
CDR3: CASSPNSYEQYF; DNA: TGTGCCAGCAGCCCAAACTCCTATGAGCAGTACTTC; J: TRBJ2-5; V: TRBV7-2; size: -; D: -
CDR3: CASSLSYLEEETQYF; DNA: TGTGCCAGCAGTTTATCGTACCTAGAAGAGGAGACCCAGTACTTC; J: TRBJ2-5; V: TRBV27; size: -; D: -
CDR3: CAWSVDRVGGYTF; DNA: TGTGCCTGGAGTGTAGACAGGGTGGGTGGCTACACCTTC; J: TRBJ1-2; V: TRBV30; size: -; D: TRBD1
CDR3: CASSVAGGPSRGTQYF; DNA: TGTGCCAGCAGCGTAGCTGGGGGCCCAAGTCGGGGTACGCAGTATTTT; J: TRBJ2-3; V: TRBV9; size: few; D: -
CDR3: CASSIDTGAYEQYF; DNA: TGTGCCAGTAGTATAGATACAGGCGCCTACGAGCAGTACTTC; J: TRBJ2-7; V: TRBV19; size: -; D: -
CDR3: CASSLIKGELFF; DNA: TGTGCCAGCAGCCTAATCAAGGGGGAGCTGTTTTTT; J: TRBJ2-2; V: TRBV5-6; size: -; D: -
CDR3: CASSLGATGDGYTF; DNA: TGCGCCAGCAGCTTGGGGGCGACAGGGGATGGCTACACCTTC; J: TRBJ1-2; V: TRBV5-1; size: -; D: TRBD1
CDR3: CASSLGTGKSYGYTF; DNA: TGTGCCAGCAGCTTGGGTACAGGGAAGAGTTATGGCTACACCTTC; J: TRBJ1-2; V: TRBV5-6; size: few; D: -
CDR3: CASSLPGAGVAGEQFF; DNA: TGTGCCAGCAGCCTTCCGGGTGCGGGGGTCGCAGGTGAGCAGTTCTTC; J: TRBJ2-1; V: TRBV5-4; size: -; D: TRBD2
CDR3: CASSPFTGATGYGYTF; DNA: TGTGCCAGCAGCCCTTTTACAGGAGCTACTGGCTATGGCTACACCTTC; J: TRBJ1-2; V: TRBV7-6; size: -; D: -
CDR3: CATSPRRGGETQYF; DNA: TGTGCCACCAGCCCTCGCCGGGGGGGAGAGACCCAGTACTTC; J: TRBJ2-5; V: TRBV15; size: -; D: TRBD2
CDR3: CASSPGLNYEQYF; DNA: TGTGCCAGCAGCCCGGGACTTAACTACGAGCAGTACTTC; J: TRBJ2-7; V: TRBV14; size: -; D: -
CDR3: CASINIGGPSTDTQYF; DNA: TGTGCCAGCATCAACATCGGGGGGCCGAGCACAGATACGCAGTATTTT; J: TRBJ2-3; V: TRBV7-2; size: -; D: -
CDR3: CASSLDSGGARNSPLHF; DNA: TGCGCCAGCAGCTTGGATAGTGGGGGGGCGCGAAATTCACCCCTCCACTTT; J: TRBJ1-6; V: TRBV5-1; size: -; D: -
CDR3: CAWGVGLGVDEQFF; DNA: TGTGCCTGGGGGGTGGGACTAGGAGTAGATGAGCAGTTCTTC; J: TRBJ2-1; V: TRBV30; size: few; D: TRBD2
CDR3: CASSEGGWSEPQHF; DNA: TGTGCCAGCAGCGAAGGGGGTTGGTCTGAGCCCCAGCATTTT; J: TRBJ1-5; V: TRBV7-2; size: few; D: -
CDR3: CASNSGHSSNQPQHF; DNA: TGTGCCAGCAACTCGGGACATTCGAGCAATCAGCCCCAGCATTTT; J: TRBJ1-5; V: TRBV6-1; size: -; D: -
CDR3: CASSRDRMNTEAFF; DNA: TGTGCCAGCAGCCGGGACAGGATGAACACTGAAGCTTTCTTT; J: TRBJ1-1; V: TRBV6-5; size: -; D: TRBD1
CDR3: CASSETPDRGPSYEQYF; DNA: TGTGCCAGCAGTGAAACCCCTGACAGGGGCCCTTCCTACGAGCAGTACTTC; J: TRBJ2-7; V: TRBV2; size: -; D: TRBD1
CDR3: CASSSGPRTDEAFF; DNA: TGTGCCAGCAGCAGCGGACCGAGAACAGATGAAGCTTTCTTT; J: TRBJ1-1; V: TRBV5-4; size: -; D: -
CDR3: CASSQDFGSSEQYF; DNA: TGCGCCAGCAGCCAAGACTTTGGCTCTTCCGAGCAGTACTTC; J: TRBJ2-7; V: TRBV4-3; size: -; D: -
CDR3: CASSILRRELFF; DNA: TGTGCCAGTAGTATACTCAGAAGGGAGCTGTTTTTT; J: TRBJ2-2; V: TRBV19; size: -; D: -
CDR3: CASSLSSGDGANVLTF; DNA: TGTGCCAGCAGTCTCTCGTCAGGGGACGGGGCCAACGTCCTGACTTTC; J: TRBJ2-6; V: TRBV2; size: -; D: -
CDR3: CASSSLRAGGRQPQHF; DNA: TGTGCCAGCAGCTCTCTCCGTGCCGGGGGGAGGCAGCCCCAGCATTTT; J: TRBJ1-5; V: TRBV7-8; size: -; D: -
CDR3: CAISPAGVNTDTQYF; DNA: TGTGCCATCTCCCCAGCGGGGGTGAACACAGATACGCAGTATTTT; J: TRBJ2-3; V: TRBV10-3; size: -; D: TRBD2
CDR3: CASSFTSGRGFDEQYF; DNA: TGTGCCAGCAGTTTTACTAGCGGGAGAGGGTTCGACGAGCAGTACTTC; J: TRBJ2-7; V: TRBV28; size: few; D: TRBD2
CDR3: CASSIGRQGYEQYF; DNA: TGTGCCAGTAGTATCGGGCGACAGGGCTACGAGCAGTACTTC; J: TRBJ2-7; V: TRBV19; size: few; D: TRBD1
CDR3: CASRVPGQGRGYTF; DNA: TGTGCCAGCAGGGTCCCGGGACAGGGACGGGGCTACACCTTC; J: TRBJ1-2; V: TRBV6-5; size: -; D: TRBD1
CDR3: CASSQRAAASGDTDTQYF; DNA: TGCGCCAGCAGCCAGAGGGCGGCGGCTAGCGGGGACACAGATACGCAGTATTTT; J: TRBJ2-3; V: TRBV4-3; size: -; D: TRBD2
CDR3: CASSRWGGPDTQYF; DNA: TGTGCCAGCAGCCGGTGGGGGGGCCCAGATACGCAGTATTTT; J: TRBJ2-3; V: TRBV9; size: -; D: -
CDR3: CASRGGGGYEQYF; DNA: TGTGCCAGCCGCGGAGGAGGAGGCTACGAGCAGTACTTC; J: TRBJ2-7; V: TRBV18; size: once; D: -
CDR3: CASSFPSSYEQYF; DNA: TGTGCCAGCAGCTTTCCGAGCTCCTACGAGCAGTACTTC; J: TRBJ2-7; V: TRBV28; size: -; D: -
CDR3: CASSQYFPGGSYEQYF; DNA: TGCGCCAGCAGCCAATATTTCCCAGGGGGATCCTACGAGCAGTACTTC; J: TRBJ2-7; V: TRBV4-1; size: once; D: TRBD1
CDR3: CASSIQGQGSTEAFF; DNA: TGTGCCAGTAGTATACAGGGACAGGGGAGCACTGAAGCTTTCTTT; J: TRBJ1-1; V: TRBV19; size: -; D: TRBD1
CDR3: CASSSGTGGTGELFF; DNA: TGTGCCAGTAGTTCCGGGACAGGGGGTACCGGGGAGCTGTTTTTT; J: TRBJ2-2; V: TRBV19; size: -; D: TRBD1
CDR3: CASDTQDRGNEQFF; DNA: TGTGCCAGCGATACCCAAGACAGGGGCAATGAGCAGTTCTTC; J: TRBJ2-1; V: TRBV2; size: -; D: TRBD1
CDR3: CASSLGARGELFF; DNA: TGCGCCAGCAGCTTGGGGGCCAGGGGGGAGCTGTTTTTT; J: TRBJ2-2; V: TRBV5-1; size: -; D: -
CDR3: CASSSGTGGHEQFF; DNA: TGTGCCAGCAGCTCCGGGACAGGGGGCCATGAGCAGTTCTTC; J: TRBJ2-1; V: TRBV2; size: -; D: TRBD1
CDR3: CASSVDLAGSLTGELFF; DNA: TGTGCCAGCAGCGTAGATCTAGCGGGGTCCTTAACCGGGGAGCTGTTTTTT; J: TRBJ2-2; V: TRBV9; size: once; D: TRBD2